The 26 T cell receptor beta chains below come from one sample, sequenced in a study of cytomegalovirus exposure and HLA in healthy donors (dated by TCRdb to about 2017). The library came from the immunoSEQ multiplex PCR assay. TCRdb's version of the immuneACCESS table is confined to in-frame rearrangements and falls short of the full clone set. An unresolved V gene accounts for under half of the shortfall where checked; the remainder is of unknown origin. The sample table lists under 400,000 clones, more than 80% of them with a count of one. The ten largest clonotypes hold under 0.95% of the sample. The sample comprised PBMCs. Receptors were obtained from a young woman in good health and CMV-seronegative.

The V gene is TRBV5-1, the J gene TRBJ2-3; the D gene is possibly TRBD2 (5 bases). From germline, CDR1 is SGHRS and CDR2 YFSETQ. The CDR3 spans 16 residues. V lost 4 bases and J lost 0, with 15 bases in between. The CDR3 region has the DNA TGCGCCAGCAGCACCGTAGCGCGGACTAGCACAGATACGCAGTATTTT. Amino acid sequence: CASSTVARTSTDTQYF. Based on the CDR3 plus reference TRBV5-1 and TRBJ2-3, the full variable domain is KAGVTQTPRYLIKTRGQQVTLSCSPISGHRSVSWYQQTPGQGLQFLFEYFSETQRNKGNFPGRFSGRQFSNSRSEMNVSTLELGDSALYLCASSTVARTSTDTQYFGPGTRLTVL.

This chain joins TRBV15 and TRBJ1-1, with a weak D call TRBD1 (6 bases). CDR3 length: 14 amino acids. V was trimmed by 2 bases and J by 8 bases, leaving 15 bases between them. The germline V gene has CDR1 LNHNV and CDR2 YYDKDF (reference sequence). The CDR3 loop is CATSRNREGSEAFF. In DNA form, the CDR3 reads TGTGCCACCAGCAGAAACAGGGAAGGATCAGAAGCTTTCTTT.

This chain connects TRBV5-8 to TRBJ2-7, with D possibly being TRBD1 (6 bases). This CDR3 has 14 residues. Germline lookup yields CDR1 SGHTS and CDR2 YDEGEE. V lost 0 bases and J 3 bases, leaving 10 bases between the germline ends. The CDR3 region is CASSLDGRGYEQYF. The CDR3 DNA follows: TGTGCCAGCAGCTTGGACGGCAGGGGCTACGAGCAGTACTTC.

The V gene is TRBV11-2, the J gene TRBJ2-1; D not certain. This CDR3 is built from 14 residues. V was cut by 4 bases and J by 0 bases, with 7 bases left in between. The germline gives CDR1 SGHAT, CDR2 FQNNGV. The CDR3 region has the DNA TGTGCCAGCAGCTCTCTAACCTCCTACAATGAGCAGTTCTTC. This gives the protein CASSSLTSYNEQFF.

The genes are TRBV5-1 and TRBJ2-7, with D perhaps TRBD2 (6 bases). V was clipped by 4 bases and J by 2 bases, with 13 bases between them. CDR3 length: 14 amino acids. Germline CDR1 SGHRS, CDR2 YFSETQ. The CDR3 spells CASSPRTGAYEQYF. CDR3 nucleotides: TGCGCCAGCAGCCCCCGGACGGGAGCCTACGAGCAGTACTTC.

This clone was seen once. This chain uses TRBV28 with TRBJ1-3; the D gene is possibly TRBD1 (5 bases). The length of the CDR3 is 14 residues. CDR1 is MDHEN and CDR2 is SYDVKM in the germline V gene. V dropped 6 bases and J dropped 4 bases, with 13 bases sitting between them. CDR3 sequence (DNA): TGTGCCAGCAGCCCCAGGGTATCCGGAAACACCATATATTTT. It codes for CASSPRVSGNTIYF.

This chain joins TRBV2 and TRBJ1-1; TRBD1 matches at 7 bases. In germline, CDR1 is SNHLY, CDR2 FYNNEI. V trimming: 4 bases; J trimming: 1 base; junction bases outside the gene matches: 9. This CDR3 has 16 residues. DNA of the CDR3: TGTGCCAGCAGTGTGTGGGACAGCCCGTCGAACACTGAAGCTTTCTTT. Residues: CASSVWDSPSNTEAFF.

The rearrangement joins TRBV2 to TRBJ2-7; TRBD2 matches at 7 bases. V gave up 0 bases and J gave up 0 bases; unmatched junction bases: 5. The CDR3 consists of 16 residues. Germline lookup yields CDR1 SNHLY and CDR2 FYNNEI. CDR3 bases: TGTGCCAGCAGTGAAGCGGCGGGGGTACCCTCCTACGAGCAGTACTTC. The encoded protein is CASSEAAGVPSYEQYF.

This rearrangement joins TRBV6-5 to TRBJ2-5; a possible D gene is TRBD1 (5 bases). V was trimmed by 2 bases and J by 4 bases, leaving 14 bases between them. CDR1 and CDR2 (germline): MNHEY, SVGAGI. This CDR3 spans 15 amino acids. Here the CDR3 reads CASSYEGVRRETQYF. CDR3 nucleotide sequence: TGTGCCAGCAGTTACGAAGGGGTTCGCAGAGAGACCCAGTACTTC.

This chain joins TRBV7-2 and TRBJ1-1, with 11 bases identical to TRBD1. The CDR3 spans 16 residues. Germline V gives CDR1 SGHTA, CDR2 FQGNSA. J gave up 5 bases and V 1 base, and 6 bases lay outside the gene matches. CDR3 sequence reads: CASSLVGTGGSTEAFF. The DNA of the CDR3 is TGTGCCAGCAGCTTAGTGGGGACAGGGGGGTCGACTGAAGCTTTCTTT.

Here the CDR3 reads CASSAGGLNTEQFF. DNA of the CDR3: TGTGCCAGCAGCGCGGGTGGACTCAACACTGAGCAGTTCTTC. The chain couples TRBV5-4 to TRBJ2-1, with a possible D match to TRBD2 (5 bases). The V and J ends lost 4 bases and 9 bases respectively, with 17 bases between them. The CDR3 has 14 amino acids. Germline V gene data show CDR1 as SGHNT and CDR2 as YYREEE (reference sequence).

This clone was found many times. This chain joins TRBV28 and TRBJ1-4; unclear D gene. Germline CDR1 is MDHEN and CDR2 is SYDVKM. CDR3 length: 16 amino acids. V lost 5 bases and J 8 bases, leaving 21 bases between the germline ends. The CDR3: CASSTPLAGSREKLFF. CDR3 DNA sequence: TGTGCCAGCAGTACCCCCCTGGCAGGCTCACGCGAAAAACTGTTTTTT. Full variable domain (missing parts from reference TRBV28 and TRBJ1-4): DVKVTQSSRYLVKRTGEKVFLECVQDMDHENMFWYRQDPGLGLRLIYFSYDVKMKEKGDIPEGYSVSREKKERFSLILESASTNQTSMYLCASSTPLAGSREKLFFGSGTQLSVL.

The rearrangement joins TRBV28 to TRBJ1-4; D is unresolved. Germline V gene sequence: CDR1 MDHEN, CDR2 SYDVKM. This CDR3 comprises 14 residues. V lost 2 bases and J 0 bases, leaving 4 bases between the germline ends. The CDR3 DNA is TGTGCCAGCAGTTTACAGTCAACTAATGAAAAACTGTTTTTT. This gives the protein CASSLQSTNEKLFF.

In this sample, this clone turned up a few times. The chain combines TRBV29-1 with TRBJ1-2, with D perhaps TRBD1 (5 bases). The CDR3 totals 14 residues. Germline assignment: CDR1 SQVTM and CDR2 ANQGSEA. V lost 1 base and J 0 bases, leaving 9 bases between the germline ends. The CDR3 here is CSVEGTPANYGYTF. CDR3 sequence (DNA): TGCAGCGTTGAAGGGACACCAGCTAACTATGGCTACACCTTC.

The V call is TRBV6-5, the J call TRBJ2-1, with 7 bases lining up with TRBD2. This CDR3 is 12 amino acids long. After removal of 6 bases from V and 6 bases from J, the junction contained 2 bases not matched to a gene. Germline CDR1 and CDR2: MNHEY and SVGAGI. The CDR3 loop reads CASRGGSNEQFF. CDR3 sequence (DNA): TGTGCCAGCAGGGGGGGGAGCAATGAGCAGTTCTTC.

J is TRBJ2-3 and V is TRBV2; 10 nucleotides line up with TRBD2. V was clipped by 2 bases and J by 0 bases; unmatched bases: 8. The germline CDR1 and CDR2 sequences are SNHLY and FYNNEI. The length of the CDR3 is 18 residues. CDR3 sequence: CASSENLSGGPSTDTQYF. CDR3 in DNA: TGTGCCAGCAGTGAAAACCTTAGCGGGGGGCCTAGCACAGATACGCAGTATTTT.

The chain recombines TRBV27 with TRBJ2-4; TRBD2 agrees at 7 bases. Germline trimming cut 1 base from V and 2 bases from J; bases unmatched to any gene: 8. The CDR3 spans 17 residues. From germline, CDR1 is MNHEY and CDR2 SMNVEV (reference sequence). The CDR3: CASSLYAGDGTKNIQYF. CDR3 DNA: TGTGCCAGCAGTTTATATGCGGGGGATGGGACCAAAAACATTCAGTACTTC.

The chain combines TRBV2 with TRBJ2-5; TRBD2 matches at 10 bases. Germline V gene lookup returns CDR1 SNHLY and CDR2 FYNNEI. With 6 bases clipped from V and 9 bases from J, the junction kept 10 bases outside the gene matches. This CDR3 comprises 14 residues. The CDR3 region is CASRLRTSGGSQYF. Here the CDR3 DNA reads TGTGCCAGCAGACTCCGGACTAGCGGAGGGTCCCAGTACTTC.

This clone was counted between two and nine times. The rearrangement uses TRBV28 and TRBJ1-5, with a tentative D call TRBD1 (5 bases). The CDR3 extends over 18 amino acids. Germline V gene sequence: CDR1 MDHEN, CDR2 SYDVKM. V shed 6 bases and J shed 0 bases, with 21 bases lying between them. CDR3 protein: CASRTLGRDFRSNQPQHF. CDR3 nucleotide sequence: TGTGCCAGCAGGACCCTGGGAAGGGACTTCCGTAGCAATCAGCCCCAGCATTTT. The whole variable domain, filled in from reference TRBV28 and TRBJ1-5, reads DVKVTQSSRYLVKRTGEKVFLECVQDMDHENMFWYRQDPGLGLRLIYFSYDVKMKEKGDIPEGYSVSREKKERFSLILESASTNQTSMYLCASRTLGRDFRSNQPQHFGDGTRLSIL.

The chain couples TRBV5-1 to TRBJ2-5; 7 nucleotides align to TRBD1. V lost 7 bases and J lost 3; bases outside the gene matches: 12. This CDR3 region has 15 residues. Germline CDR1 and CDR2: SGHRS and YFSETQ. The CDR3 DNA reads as TGCGCCAGCGGTGCGACAGGGCGCTCGGAAGAGACCCAGTACTTC. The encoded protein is CASGATGRSEETQYF.

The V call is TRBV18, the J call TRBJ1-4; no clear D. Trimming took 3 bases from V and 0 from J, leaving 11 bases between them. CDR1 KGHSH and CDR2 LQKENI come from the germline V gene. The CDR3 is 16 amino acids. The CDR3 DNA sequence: TGTGCCAGCTCACCGCGTAGTTTGTCAACTAATGAAAAACTGTTTTTT. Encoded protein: CASSPRSLSTNEKLFF.

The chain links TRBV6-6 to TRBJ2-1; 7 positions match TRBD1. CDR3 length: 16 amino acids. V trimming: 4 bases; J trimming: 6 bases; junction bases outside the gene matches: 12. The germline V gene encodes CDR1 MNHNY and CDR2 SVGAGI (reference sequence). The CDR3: CASSSSGQHHINEQFF. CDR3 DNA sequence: TGTGCCAGCAGTTCATCGGGACAGCACCACATCAATGAGCAGTTCTTC.

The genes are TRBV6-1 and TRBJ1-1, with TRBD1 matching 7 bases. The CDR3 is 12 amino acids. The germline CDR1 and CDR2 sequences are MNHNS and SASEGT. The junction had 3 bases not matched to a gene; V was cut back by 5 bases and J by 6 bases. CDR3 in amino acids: CASSLTGAEAFF. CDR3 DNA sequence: TGTGCCAGCAGTCTCACAGGGGCTGAAGCTTTCTTT.

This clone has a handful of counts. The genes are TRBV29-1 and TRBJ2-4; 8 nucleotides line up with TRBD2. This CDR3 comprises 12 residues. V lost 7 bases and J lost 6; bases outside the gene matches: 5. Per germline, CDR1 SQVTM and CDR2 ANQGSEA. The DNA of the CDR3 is TGCAGCGCATCGGGAGGGGGAAACATTCAGTACTTC. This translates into CSASGGGNIQYF.

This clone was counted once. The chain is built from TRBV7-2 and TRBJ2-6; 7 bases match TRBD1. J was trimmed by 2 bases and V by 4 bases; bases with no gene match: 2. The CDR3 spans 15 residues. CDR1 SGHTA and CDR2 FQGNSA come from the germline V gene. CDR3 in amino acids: CASSSGTAGANVLTF. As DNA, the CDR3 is TGTGCCAGCAGCTCCGGGACAGCTGGGGCCAACGTCCTGACTTTC. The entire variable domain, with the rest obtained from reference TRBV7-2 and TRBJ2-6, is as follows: GAGVSQSPSNKVTEKGKDVELRCDPISGHTALYWYRQSLGQGLEFLIYFQGNSAPDKSGLPSDRFSAERTGGSVSTLTIQRTQQEDSAVYLCASSSGTAGANVLTFGAGSRLTVL.

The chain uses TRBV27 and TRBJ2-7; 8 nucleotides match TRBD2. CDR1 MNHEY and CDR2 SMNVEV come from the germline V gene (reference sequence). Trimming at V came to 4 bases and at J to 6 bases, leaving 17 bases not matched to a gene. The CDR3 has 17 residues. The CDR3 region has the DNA TGTGCCAGCAGTTCCCCGGGGGTAGCGGGACCCACGGGCGAGCAGTACTTC. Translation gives CASSSPGVAGPTGEQYF.